The source of this T cell receptor (beta chain) is a study of cytomegalovirus exposure and HLA in healthy donors. Across the study: Genetic ancestry analysis placed around 76% of the 398 donors that were genotyped in the Caucasian-associated cluster. The study's findings and limits: Available immune exposure information covered CMV serostatus only. V- and J-gene trimming of TCR beta was linked (in a later analysis) to a missense DCLRE1C variant.

This clone was detected only a few times. No antigen is known for it. A multiplex PCR was run with 60 Vbeta primers and 13 Jbeta primers. Measured with immunoSEQ multiplex PCR; TCRdb has only the in-frame clones, and not every one. The repertoire holds some 120,000 clones, with about two thirds as singletons. Material for sequencing was PBMCs. The receptor was derived from a man aged 55 to 70 in good health and CMV-seropositive.

CDR3 sequence reads: CAWTNTGYQNTEAFF. The CDR3 DNA reads as TGTGCCTGGACAAACACGGGGTATCAGAACACTGAAGCTTTCTTT. The rearrangement links TRBV30 to TRBJ1-1, with D unresolved. The CDR3 is 15 residues long. The V gene lost 4 bases and the J gene lost 1 base, with 16 bases spanning the gap. Germline V gives CDR1 GTSNPN, CDR2 SVGIG (reference sequence).